This passage covers 9 T cell receptor beta chains from one sample sequenced in a study of chemoradiotherapy in HPV16-positive cancers. The protocol was immunoSEQ multiplex PCR, while the TCRdb copy is restricted to in-frame clones and leaves out a portion. The sample yields 50,000 to 55,000 clones, more than 75% seen once. Sequenced here: blood, sampled from a patient who underwent chemoradiotherapy. These receptor sequences come from a human donor with HPV-associated anogenital cancer.

This clone was counted once. The V gene is TRBV5-4, the J gene TRBJ2-1, with 7 bases that match TRBD2. CDR1 and CDR2 from the germline V gene are SGHNT and YYREEE (reference sequence). Trimming removed 1 base from V and 6 bases from J; junction bases left unmatched: 10. The CDR3 sequence is 16 residues long. This CDR3 reads CASSLYRDYTSNEQFF. DNA for the CDR3: TGTGCCAGCAGCTTGTACCGGGACTATACCTCCAATGAGCAGTTCTTC.

This rearrangement joins TRBV14 to TRBJ1-1, with TRBD1 identical over 8 bases. Germline lookup yields CDR1 SGHDN and CDR2 FVKESK. V was clipped by 5 bases and J by 6 bases; unmatched bases: 5. This CDR3 is built from 13 residues. This chain's CDR3 is CASSFNRGAEAFF. In nucleotides, the CDR3 is TGTGCCAGCAGCTTTAACAGGGGGGCTGAAGCTTTCTTT.

The V call is TRBV27, the J call TRBJ2-5; maybe TRBD1 (6 bases). V lost 3 bases and J 4 bases, leaving 9 bases between the germline ends. This CDR3 contains 13 residues. Per germline, CDR1 MNHEY and CDR2 SMNVEV (reference sequence). CDR3 in amino acids: CASSFRGRETQYF. DNA of the CDR3: TGTGCCAGCAGTTTCAGGGGACGAGAGACCCAGTACTTC.

This clone has more than one count but fewer than ten. This CDR3 reads CASKDNYGYTF. CDR3 in DNA: TGTGCCAGCAAAGACAACTATGGCTACACCTTC. The chain uses TRBV6-4 and TRBJ1-2; D not resolved. CDR1 is MRHNA, CDR2 SNTAGT, per germline. The CDR3 consists of 11 residues. Trimming shortened V by 7 bases and J by 2 bases, and 5 bases separated the two germline ends.

On this clone: The junction does not match germline at one end; this may be a read error. This chain joins TRBV7-7 and TRBJ2-2; no reliable D call. CDR1 and CDR2 from the germline V gene are SSHAT and FNYEAQ (reference sequence). The CDR3 extends over 12 amino acids. CDR3 protein: CASSLRSGELFF. The CDR3 DNA is TGTGCTAGCAGCTTACGTAGCGGGGAGCTGTTTTTT.

This sequence joins TRBV5-4 and TRBJ1-2; D remains ambiguous. The CDR3 loop spans 14 amino acids. Trimming left V 4 bases short and J 4 bases short, with 14 bases between. Germline CDR1 and CDR2: SGHNT and YYREEE (reference sequence). This CDR3 is CASSPWEVGYGYTF. DNA of the CDR3: TGTGCCAGCAGCCCTTGGGAGGTTGGCTATGGCTACACCTTC. Full variable domain (remainder filled in from reference TRBV5-4 and TRBJ1-2): ETGVTQSPTHLIKTRGQQVTLRCSSQSGHNTVSWYQQALGQGPQFIFQYYREEENGRGNFPPRFSGLQFPNYSSELNVNALELDDSALYLCASSPWEVGYGYTFGSGTRLTVV.

This chain uses TRBV6-5 with TRBJ1-5, with D perhaps matching TRBD1 (6 bases). The CDR3 loop spans 15 amino acids. Trimming left V 3 bases short and J 7 bases short, with 16 bases between. Germline CDR1 is MNHEY and CDR2 is SVGAGI. CDR3 nucleotide sequence: TGTGCCAGCAGTTATTCGCAGGGGCTGGGGCAGCCCCAGCATTTT. Its translation: CASSYSQGLGQPQHF.

The chain links TRBV6-6 to TRBJ2-2, with 10 positions matching TRBD1. With V trimmed by 5 bases and J by 3 bases, 6 bases remained unmatched. CDR3 length equals 16 residues. Germline values: CDR1 MNHNY, CDR2 SVGAGI (reference sequence). CDR3 sequence: CASSTRQGAYTGELFF. The CDR3 DNA reads TGTGCCAGCAGTACGCGACAGGGGGCGTACACCGGGGAGCTGTTTTTT.

The chain links TRBV28 to TRBJ1-2, with D perhaps TRBD1 (5 bases). CDR1 and CDR2 from the germline V gene are MDHEN and SYDVKM. V was clipped by 7 bases and J by 5 bases, with 11 bases between them. The CDR3 is 12 amino acids. CDR3 coding DNA: TGTGCCAGCACCGCGGGGGGGTATGGCTACACCTTC. Its translation is CASTAGGYGYTF.